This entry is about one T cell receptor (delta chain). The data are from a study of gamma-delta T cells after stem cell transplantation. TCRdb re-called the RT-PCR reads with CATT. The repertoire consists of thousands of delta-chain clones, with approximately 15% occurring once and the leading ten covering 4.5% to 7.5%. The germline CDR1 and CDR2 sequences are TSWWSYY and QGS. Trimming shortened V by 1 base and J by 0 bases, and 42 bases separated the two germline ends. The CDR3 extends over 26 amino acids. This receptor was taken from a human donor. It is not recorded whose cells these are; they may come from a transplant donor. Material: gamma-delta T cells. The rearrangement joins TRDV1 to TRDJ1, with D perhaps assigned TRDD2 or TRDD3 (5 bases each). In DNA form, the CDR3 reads TGTGCTCTTGGGGAACCCCGGGCCTTCGGGATTGGGACGGGGTACCACCTAATCCTGTACACCGATAAACTCATCTTT. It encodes CALGEPRAFGIGTGYHLILYTDKLIF.